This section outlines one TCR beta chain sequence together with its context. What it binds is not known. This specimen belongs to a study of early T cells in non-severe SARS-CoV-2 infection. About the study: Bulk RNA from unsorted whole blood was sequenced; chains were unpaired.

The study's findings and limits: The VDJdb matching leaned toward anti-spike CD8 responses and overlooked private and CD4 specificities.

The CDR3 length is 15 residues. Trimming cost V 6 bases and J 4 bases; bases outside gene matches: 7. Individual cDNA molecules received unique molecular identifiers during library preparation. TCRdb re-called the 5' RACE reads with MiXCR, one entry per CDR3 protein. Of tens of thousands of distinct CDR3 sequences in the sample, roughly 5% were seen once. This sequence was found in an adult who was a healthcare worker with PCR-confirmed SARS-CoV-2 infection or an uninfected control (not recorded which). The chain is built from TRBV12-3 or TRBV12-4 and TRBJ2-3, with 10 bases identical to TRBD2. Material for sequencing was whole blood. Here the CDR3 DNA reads TGTGCCAGCAGCCCTAGCGGGAGCCTCCCAGATACGCAGTATTTT. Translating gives CASSPSGSLPDTQYF.